Below are 18 T cell receptor beta chains sequenced from a single sample in a study of T cells in Graves' hyperthyroidism and ophthalmopathy. Using RNA transcripts as the source, TCR beta CDR3 regions were amplified. The primer set for the first-round RT-PCR of the TCR CDR3 was HTBI. TCRdb itself ran the multiplex PCR reads through MiXCR, one entry per CDR3 protein. The data show about 530,000 distinct CDR3 sequences, with 15% to 20% seen just once and under 20% held by the top ten. What was sequenced was blood. These receptors all stem from a woman younger than 30 with Graves' ophthalmopathy.

The sample holds many counts of this clonotype. This chain joins TRBV28 and TRBJ1-2; D is unresolved. This CDR3 is 13 amino acids long. Germline V lookup: CDR1 MDHEN, CDR2 SYDVKM. Deletions cut 6 bases from V and 1 base from J, with 9 bases between. The CDR3 sequence: CASRSSVNYGYTF. The DNA of the CDR3 is TGTGCCAGCAGATCCAGCGTTAACTATGGCTACACCTTC.

A single count supports this clonotype. The chain's CDR3 is CASSPDGVEDTQYF. The CDR3, as DNA: TGCGCCAGCAGCCCCGACGGGGTGGAAGATACGCAGTATTTT. The chain uses TRBV5-1 and TRBJ2-3; perhaps TRBD2 as D (5 bases). Germline V gene sequence: CDR1 SGHRS, CDR2 YFSETQ. The germline V and J ends were trimmed by 4 bases and 5 bases, with 14 bases remaining between them. The CDR3 runs to 14 residues.

This chain uses TRBV7-9 with TRBJ2-5, with D tentatively TRBD1 or TRBD2 (6 bases each). The J call is in doubt because the DNA end fits TRBJ2-1 better. CDR3 length: 12 amino acids. In germline, CDR1 is SEHNR, CDR2 FQNEAQ (reference sequence). In nucleotides, the CDR3 is TGTGCCAGCAGCGAAAAAGGGGGGACCCAGTTCTTC. As protein: CASSEKGGTQFF.

V is TRBV13 and J is TRBJ1-2; 9 nucleotides agree with TRBD1. Trimming cost V 5 bases and J 7 bases; bases outside gene matches: 11. Germline loops: CDR1 PRHDT, CDR2 FYEKMQ (reference sequence). This CDR3 region has 15 residues. The CDR3: CASSRETGTGFGYTF. CDR3 sequence (DNA): TGTGCCAGCAGCCGAGAGACCGGGACAGGGTTTGGCTACACCTTC.

With regard to this clonotype: This clone may be a read error of a much larger clone one base away. This chain joins TRBV30 and TRBJ1-1; 7 bases align to TRBD1. J lost 6 bases, V lost 4 bases, and 14 bases had no gene match. Germline V gene data show CDR1 as GTSNPN and CDR2 as SVGIG (reference sequence). This CDR3 is 15 amino acids long. CDR3 residues: CAWTPDRMTNAEAFF. The CDR3, as DNA: TGTGCCTGGACCCCGGACAGGATGACAAACGCTGAAGCTTTCTTT.

This clonotype occurred a few times. The rearrangement uses TRBV11-2 and TRBJ1-2; D is perhaps TRBD1 (6 bases). This CDR3 is 16 amino acids long. V lost 5 bases, J lost 2 bases, and 18 bases lay in between. Germline assignment: CDR1 SGHAT and CDR2 FQNNGV. The CDR3: CASSPFPGQENYGYTF. CDR3 bases: TGTGCCAGCAGCCCCTTCCCGGGACAAGAAAACTATGGCTACACCTTC.

This clonotype was observed a handful of times. The chain links TRBV3-1 to TRBJ2-2; a possible D gene is TRBD2 (6 bases). Trimming took off 0 bases at V and 2 bases at J, with 7 bases between the two ends. Per the germline V gene, CDR1 is LGHDT and CDR2 is YNNKEL (reference sequence). The CDR3 totals 15 residues. The CDR3, as DNA: TGTGCCAGCAGCCAAGATGCGGGAAACACCGGGGAGCTGTTTTTT. Translating gives CASSQDAGNTGELFF.

This clonotype has just a few counts. The chain has TRBV28 and TRBJ2-7, with 12 bases that match TRBD2. This CDR3 has 17 residues. V was clipped by 8 bases and J by 3 bases; unmatched bases: 14. CDR1 and CDR2 from the germline V gene are MDHEN and SYDVKM. The CDR3 loop is CASSPKGLAGGSYEQYF. DNA for the CDR3: TGTGCCAGCTCACCAAAGGGACTAGCGGGCGGAAGCTACGAGCAGTACTTC.

This clonotype was recorded many times. V gene TRBV11-2 combines with J gene TRBJ2-3; TRBD1 aligns across 9 bases. V lost 4 bases, J lost 0 bases, and 5 bases stayed unmatched. Germline CDR1 is SGHAT and CDR2 is FQNNGV. This CDR3 spans 16 amino acids. CDR3 bases: TGTGCCAGCAGCTCCTGGACAGGGGCTAGCACAGATACGCAGTATTTT. Its translation: CASSSWTGASTDTQYF.

A few counts support this clonotype. The rearrangement links TRBV3-1 to TRBJ1-5, with D maybe TRBD1 (5 bases). Germline lookup yields CDR1 LGHDT and CDR2 YNNKEL (reference sequence). The CDR3 length is 15 residues. Trimming cost V 1 base and J 5 bases, with 12 bases left between them. The CDR3 DNA reads as TGTGCCAGCAGCCAAGGGGACGGGAGATATCAGCCCCAGCATTTT. This encodes CASSQGDGRYQPQHF.

This chain uses TRBV20-1 with TRBJ2-1; weak D call: TRBD1 (6 bases). CDR1 and CDR2 from the germline V gene are DFQATT and SNEGSKA (reference sequence). V gave up 5 bases and J gave up 4 bases, with 12 bases separating them. The CDR3 is 13 residues long. The CDR3: CSAPPDSYNEQFF. The CDR3 region has the DNA TGCAGTGCTCCCCCGGACAGTTACAATGAGCAGTTCTTC.

There are many counts of this clonotype. This chain links TRBV30 with TRBJ2-7; tentatively, D is TRBD1 (6 bases). V gave up 0 bases and J gave up 2 bases, with 8 bases separating them. CDR3 length: 13 amino acids. Germline V gene lookup returns CDR1 GTSNPN and CDR2 SVGIG (reference sequence). The CDR3 loop is CAWSVRTAYEQYF. The CDR3 DNA reads TGTGCCTGGAGTGTCCGGACAGCCTACGAGCAGTACTTC. Looking up the rest from reference TRBV30 and TRBJ2-7 gives the full variable domain: SQTIHQWPATLVQPVGSPLSLECTVEGTSNPNLYWYRQAAGRGLQLLFYSVGIGQISSEVPQNLSASRPQDRQFILSSKKLLLSDSGFYLCAWSVRTAYEQYFGPGTRLTVT.

The chain uses TRBV12-3 or TRBV12-4 and TRBJ2-1; a possible D gene is TRBD2 (5 bases). Trimming cost V 3 bases and J 12 bases, with 21 bases left between them. This CDR3 contains 15 residues. The CDR3 DNA reads as TGTGCCAGCAGTTTGAAGGACTCCCCCTCTGAGGGGCAGTTCTTC. Translation gives CASSLKDSPSEGQFF.

This clonotype was counted at least ten times. The V call is TRBV12-3 or TRBV12-4, the J call TRBJ1-1; D gene unclear. The germline V and J ends were trimmed by 6 bases and 4 bases, with 6 bases remaining between them. The CDR3 spans 11 residues. CDR3 nucleotide sequence: TGTGCCAGCAGCGGACTCACTGAAGCTTTCTTT. Translation gives CASSGLTEAFF.

This clonotype was recorded at least ten times. This chain joins TRBV10-3 and TRBJ2-1, with D perhaps matching TRBD1 (7 bases). The CDR3 is made up of 14 amino acids. Germline CDR1 ENHRY, CDR2 SYGVKD. V was shortened by 3 bases and J by 5 bases, with 11 bases between the two germline ends. DNA of the CDR3: TGTGCCATCAGTGAACAGGGGAGGAACAATGAGCAGTTCTTC. This codes for CAISEQGRNNEQFF.

This clonotype was counted ten times or more. The chain carries TRBV6-1 and TRBJ2-7; 7 positions agree with TRBD1. Trimming removed 3 bases from V and 3 bases from J; junction bases left unmatched: 5. The CDR3 covers 14 residues. Germline values: CDR1 MNHNS, CDR2 SASEGT. The CDR3 DNA is TGTGCCAGCAGTGACGGGGACAGCCTCTACGAGCAGTACTTC. Its protein product is CASSDGDSLYEQYF.

The chain combines TRBV4-3 with TRBJ2-7; 7 nucleotides align to TRBD2. The CDR3 is 16 amino acids. The germline gives CDR1 LGHNA, CDR2 YSLEER. V gave up 0 bases and J gave up 3 bases; unmatched junction bases: 8. In nucleotides, the CDR3 is TGCGCCAGCAGCCAAGACCTAGCGGACGGTAACTACGAGCAGTACTTC. Translating gives CASSQDLADGNYEQYF.

V is TRBV28 and J is TRBJ2-5; 9 bases fit TRBD1. The germline gives CDR1 MDHEN, CDR2 SYDVKM. CDR3 length: 16 residues. Trimming at V came to 3 bases and at J to 3 bases, leaving 8 bases not matched to a gene. In nucleotides, the CDR3 is TGTGCCAGCAGTTTCATCCGGGACAGGGTAGAAGAGACCCAGTACTTC. Translating gives CASSFIRDRVEETQYF.